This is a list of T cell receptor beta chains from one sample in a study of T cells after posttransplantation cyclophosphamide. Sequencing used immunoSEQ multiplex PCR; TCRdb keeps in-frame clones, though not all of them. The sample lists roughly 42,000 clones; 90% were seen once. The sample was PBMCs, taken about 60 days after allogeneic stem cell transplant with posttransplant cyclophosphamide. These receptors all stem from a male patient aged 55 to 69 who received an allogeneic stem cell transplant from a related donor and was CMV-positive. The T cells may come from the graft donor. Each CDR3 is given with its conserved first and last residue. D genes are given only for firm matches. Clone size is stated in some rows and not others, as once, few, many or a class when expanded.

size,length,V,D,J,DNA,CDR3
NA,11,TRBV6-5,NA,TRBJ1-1,TGTGCCAGCAGTTACGCCAGGGAAGCTTTCTTT,CASSYAREAFF
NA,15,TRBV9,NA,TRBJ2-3,TGTGCCAGCAGCGCCCGGGGCGGGGGCACAGATACGCAGTATTTT,CASSARGGGTDTQYF
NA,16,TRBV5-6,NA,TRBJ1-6,TGTGCCAGCAGCCCTGGACTGCGGATGGGGAATTCACCCCTCCACTTT,CASSPGLRMGNSPLHF
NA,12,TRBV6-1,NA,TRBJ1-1,TGTGCCAGCAGCGCCCCGGTAACGGAAGCTTTCTTT,CASSAPVTEAFF
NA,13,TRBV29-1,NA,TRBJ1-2,TGCAGCGTTGACACTCCCGGCGGCTATGGCTACACCTTC,CSVDTPGGYGYTF
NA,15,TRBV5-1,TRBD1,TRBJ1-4,TGCGCCAGCAGCGCCTCAGGGGGCGCGGGAGAAAAACTGTTTTTT,CASSASGGAGEKLFF
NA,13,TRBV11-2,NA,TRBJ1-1,TGTGCCAGCAGCCCCACCCGGTACACTGAAGCTTTCTTT,CASSPTRYTEAFF
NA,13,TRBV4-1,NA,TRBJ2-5,TGCGCCAGCAGCCAAGATAGCTCCGAGACCCAGTACTTC,CASSQDSSETQYF
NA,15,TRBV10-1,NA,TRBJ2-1,TGCGCCAGCAGCCCTCGTTCAGGTTTTAAGTCTGAGCAGTTCTTC,CASSPRSGFKSEQFF
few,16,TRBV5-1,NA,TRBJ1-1,TGCGCCAGCAGCTTTATATTCGGACAGTTGAACACTGAAGCTTTCTTT,CASSFIFGQLNTEAFF
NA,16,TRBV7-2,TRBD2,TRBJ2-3,TGTGCCAGCAGCTTAGTAGCTAGCGGATTAACAGATACGCAGTATTTT,CASSLVASGLTDTQYF
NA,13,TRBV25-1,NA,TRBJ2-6,TGTGCCAGCAGGAGCTCTGGGGCCAACGTCCTGACTTTC,CASRSSGANVLTF
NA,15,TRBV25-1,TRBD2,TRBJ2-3,TGTGCCAGCAGTGAACAACTAGCGAGCACAGATACGCAGTATTTT,CASSEQLASTDTQYF
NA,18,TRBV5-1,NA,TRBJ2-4,TGCGCCAGCAACGCCCGCGGAGACAGGCCGCGTTGGGGGAGCATTCAGTACTTC,CASNARGDRPRWGSIQYF
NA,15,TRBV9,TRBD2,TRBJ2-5,TGTGCCAGCAGTACTAGCGGGGGGGCTGGCGAGACCCAGTACTTC,CASSTSGGAGETQYF
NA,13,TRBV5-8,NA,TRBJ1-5,TGTGCCAGCAGCTTGAAGGGGGGGCAGCCCCAGCATTTT,CASSLKGGQPQHF
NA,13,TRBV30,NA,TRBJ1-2,TGTGCCTGGAGCGGGGGTAGTACCTATGGCTACACCTTC,CAWSGGSTYGYTF
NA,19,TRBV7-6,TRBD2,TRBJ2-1,TGTGCCAGCAGGAAGACTAGCGGGGGGGCCCGGAGCGCCCCTAATGAGCAGTTCTTC,CASRKTSGGARSAPNEQFF
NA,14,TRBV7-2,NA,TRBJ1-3,TGTGCCAGCAGCTGGACTTACTCTGGAAACACCATATATTTT,CASSWTYSGNTIYF
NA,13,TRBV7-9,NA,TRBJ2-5,TGTGCCAGCAGCTTACTCCCCCAAGAGACCCAGTACTTC,CASSLLPQETQYF
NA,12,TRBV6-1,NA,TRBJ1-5,TGTGCCAGCAAGAGGGACATTCAGCCCCAGCATTTT,CASKRDIQPQHF